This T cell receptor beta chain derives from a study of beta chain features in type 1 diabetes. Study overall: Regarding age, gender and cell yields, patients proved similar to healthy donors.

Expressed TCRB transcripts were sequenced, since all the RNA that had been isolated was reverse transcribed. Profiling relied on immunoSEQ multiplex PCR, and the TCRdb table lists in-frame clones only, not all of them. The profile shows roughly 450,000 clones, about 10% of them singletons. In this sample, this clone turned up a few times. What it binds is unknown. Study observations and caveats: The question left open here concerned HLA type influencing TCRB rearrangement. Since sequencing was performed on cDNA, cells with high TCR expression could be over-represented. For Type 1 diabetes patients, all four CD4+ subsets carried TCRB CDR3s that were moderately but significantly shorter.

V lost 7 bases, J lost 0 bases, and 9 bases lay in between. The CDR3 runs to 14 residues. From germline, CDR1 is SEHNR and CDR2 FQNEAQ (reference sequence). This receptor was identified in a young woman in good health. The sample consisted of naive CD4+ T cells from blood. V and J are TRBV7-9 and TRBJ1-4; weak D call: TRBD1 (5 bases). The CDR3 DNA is TGTGCCAGCACCGACAGAGCAACTAATGAAAAACTGTTTTTT. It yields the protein CASTDRATNEKLFF.